Presented here are 5 T cell receptor beta chains from one specimen sequenced in a study. Each CDR3 protein is one row after TCRdb ran MiXCR on the 5' RACE reads. This repertoire shows 45,000 to 60,000 distinct CDR3 sequences, about 24% found once; its top ten account for 3.2%. Sequencing was performed on tumor-infiltrating naive CD4+ T cells sorted from the breast tumor. Subset: naive CD4+ T cells, CD4+CD45RA+CD25-. These receptors came from a female donor with breast cancer.

The chain combines TRBV5-1 with TRBJ1-6; D is uncertain. The V end lost 0 bases, the J end lost 8 bases, and 9 bases lay between the germline ends. Germline values: CDR1 SGHRS, CDR2 YFSETQ. The CDR3 spans 14 residues. The CDR3 nucleotides are TGCGCCAGCAGCTTGGATAAGGGTGATTCACCCCTCCACTTT. This encodes CASSLDKGDSPLHF.

The chain uses TRBV12-5 and TRBJ2-1, with 11 bases aligning to TRBD2. The CDR3 is 18 amino acids. Germline V CDR1 and CDR2: LGHNT, FRNRAP. V lost 3 bases to trimming and J lost 0 bases; unmatched junction nucleotides: 7. The CDR3 DNA follows: TGTGCTAGTGGTTTTACCCTAGCGGGGGGCTACTCCTACAATGAGCAGTTCTTC. Its protein is CASGFTLAGGYSYNEQFF.

This chain connects TRBV9 to TRBJ1-3, with D hard to call. Trimming cost V 0 bases and J 2 bases, with 12 bases left between them. Germline CDR1 SGDLS, CDR2 YYNGEE. The CDR3 is 16 residues long. In DNA form, the CDR3 reads TGTGCCAGCAGCGTAGATCCCCTTCCCGCTGGAAACACCATATATTTT. As protein: CASSVDPLPAGNTIYF. The full variable domain, its missing parts supplied by reference TRBV9 and TRBJ1-3, is DSGVTQTPKHLITATGQRVTLRCSPRSGDLSVYWYQQSLDQGLQFLIQYYNGEERAKGNILERFSAQQFPDLHSELNLSSLELGDSALYFCASSVDPLPAGNTIYFGEGSWLTVV.

This chain links TRBV20-1 with TRBJ2-7; D is tentatively TRBD1 or TRBD2 (6 bases each). CDR3 size: 13 residues. CDR1 and CDR2 from the germline V gene are DFQATT and SNEGSKA (reference sequence). CDR3 residues: CSAPGGGNSEQYF. CDR3 in DNA: TGCAGCGCTCCTGGAGGGGGGAATAGCGAGCAGTACTTC.

The chain carries TRBV4-1 and TRBJ1-1; 8 nucleotides line up with TRBD1. CDR3 length: 19 amino acids. The V segment lost 4 bases and the J segment 1 base; nucleotides outside the gene matches: 17. Germline CDR1 reads MGHRA; CDR2 reads YSYEKL. The CDR3 DNA follows: TGCGCCAGCAGCCGAGACCAACGGGGGACAGGCGGACCGAACACTGAAGCTTTCTTT. Its protein product is CASSRDQRGTGGPNTEAFF.